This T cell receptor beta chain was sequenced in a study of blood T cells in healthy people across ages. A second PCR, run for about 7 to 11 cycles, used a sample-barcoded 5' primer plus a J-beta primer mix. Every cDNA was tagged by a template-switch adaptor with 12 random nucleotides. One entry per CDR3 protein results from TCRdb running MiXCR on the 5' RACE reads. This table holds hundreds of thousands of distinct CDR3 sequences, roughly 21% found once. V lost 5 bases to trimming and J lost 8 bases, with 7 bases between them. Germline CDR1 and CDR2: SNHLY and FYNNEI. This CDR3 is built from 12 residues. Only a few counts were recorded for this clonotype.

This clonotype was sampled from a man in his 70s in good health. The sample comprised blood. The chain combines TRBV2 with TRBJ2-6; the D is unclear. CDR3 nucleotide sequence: TGTGCCAGCAGTTGGGCCTCCAACGTCCTGACTTTC. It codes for CASSWASNVLTF.